Included here is one T cell receptor beta chain sequence, with context. The sample is drawn from a study of T cells expressing NK-cell markers. TCRdb re-called the 5' RACE reads, yielding one record per CDR3 amino acid sequence without DNA. Here the sample table reports 450,000 to 600,000 distinct CDR3 sequences. The sequence was obtained from a man aged 18-30 years in good health. The sequencing sample was made of blood T cells: a sorted CD56 or NKG2C T cell subset, CD4+ or CD8+ T cells, or bulk PBMC T cells (not recorded which).

The CDR3 here is CASSSKTGSIVGYTF. The chain links TRBV12-3 or TRBV12-4 to TRBJ1-2; there is no DNA to check the TCRdb D call of TRBD1. This CDR3 has 15 amino acids.